This T cell receptor (beta chain) derives from a study of T-cell reconstitution after alpha-beta-depleted transplantation in children. A TCRbeta library incorporating unique molecular identifiers was prepared. MiXCR was run by TCRdb on the PCR reads, yielding one entry per CDR3 protein. The sample has a few hundred thousand distinct CDR3 sequences, around 12% seen once; the top ten hold over 5.5%. Germline V gene sequence: CDR1 LGHDT, CDR2 YNNKEL (reference sequence). V was pared by 0 bases and J by 8 bases, with 11 bases between. CDR3 length: 13 residues. The genes are TRBV3-1 and TRBJ2-7; D not certain. This receptor was identified in a human donor who donated a stem cell graft to a child with combined immunodeficiency. Here the sequenced sample was PBMCs from the stem cell graft donor, taken from the stem cell graft. The CDR3 loop is CASSQDLYQKQYF. The CDR3 DNA sequence: TGTGCCAGCAGCCAAGATCTGTACCAGAAGCAGTACTTC.